The rows below give T cell receptor beta chains drawn from one sample of a study of tumor-infiltrating lymphocytes in localized non-small cell lung cancer. TCRdb's copy holds only in-frame clones and misses some; the assay was immunoSEQ multiplex PCR. Of thousands of clones listed, 77% are singletons. The sample consisted of lung tumor tissue. These receptors were obtained from a human donor with non-small cell lung cancer. CDR3s include the opening cysteine and the closing phenylalanine or tryptophan. A D gene is named only where the DNA matches it firmly. The size field is filled for only some rows; it gives once, few, many or a size class.

clone size: -; V gene: TRBV6-5; J gene: TRBJ2-7; D gene: TRBD2; CDR3 DNA: TGTGCCAGCGGGAGGACTAGCGGGATCTACGAGCAGTACTTC; CDR3 protein: CASGRTSGIYEQYF
clone size: -; V gene: TRBV5-8; J gene: TRBJ2-3; D gene: TRBD2; CDR3 DNA: TGTGCCAGCAGCTTGGAATTGCGGGAGGGCACAGATACGCAGTATTTT; CDR3 protein: CASSLELREGTDTQYF
clone size: once; V gene: TRBV7-9; J gene: TRBJ2-3; D gene: TRBD2; CDR3 DNA: TGTGCCAGCAGCTTTCCTAGCGGGATGACAGATACGCAGTATTTT; CDR3 protein: CASSFPSGMTDTQYF
clone size: once; V gene: TRBV7-8; J gene: TRBJ1-3; D gene: -; CDR3 DNA: TGTGCCAGCAGCTCTGTTGGACGCGGAAACACCATATATTTT; CDR3 protein: CASSSVGRGNTIYF
clone size: -; V gene: TRBV29-1; J gene: TRBJ1-3; D gene: TRBD1; CDR3 DNA: TGCAGCGTTGAACCTAGACAGGGGTCTGGAAACACCATATATTTT; CDR3 protein: CSVEPRQGSGNTIYF
clone size: -; V gene: TRBV19; J gene: TRBJ1-5; D gene: -; CDR3 DNA: TGTGCCAGTAGTATAACAGGAGACAATCAGCCCCAGCATTTT; CDR3 protein: CASSITGDNQPQHF
clone size: -; V gene: TRBV11-1; J gene: TRBJ2-3; D gene: TRBD2; CDR3 DNA: TGTGCCAGCAGCTTAGGACTAGCGGGAGGCACAGATACGCAGTATTTT; CDR3 protein: CASSLGLAGGTDTQYF
clone size: -; V gene: TRBV9; J gene: TRBJ2-1; D gene: -; CDR3 DNA: TGTGCCAGCAGCGCCTCGAGCGGAAACTACAATGAGCAGTTCTTC; CDR3 protein: CASSASSGNYNEQFF
clone size: -; V gene: TRBV27; J gene: TRBJ1-1; D gene: -; CDR3 DNA: TGTGCCAGCAGTTTTAACCCGGGGCGCGAAGCTTTCTTT; CDR3 protein: CASSFNPGREAFF
clone size: -; V gene: TRBV19; J gene: TRBJ2-7; D gene: -; CDR3 DNA: TGTGCCAGTACGCCCCGGGACGGTATACAGCAGTACTTC; CDR3 protein: CASTPRDGIQQYF
clone size: -; V gene: TRBV4-1; J gene: TRBJ1-1; D gene: -; CDR3 DNA: TGCGCCAGCAGCCTGGGCAAGATGAACACTGAAGCTTTCTTT; CDR3 protein: CASSLGKMNTEAFF
clone size: -; V gene: TRBV7-2; J gene: TRBJ2-7; D gene: TRBD2; CDR3 DNA: TGTGCCAGCAGCTTAGCCTTCGCGGGAGGACAAGTCTACGAGCAGTACTTC; CDR3 protein: CASSLAFAGGQVYEQYF
clone size: -; V gene: TRBV18; J gene: TRBJ2-1; D gene: TRBD2; CDR3 DNA: TGTGCCAGCTCACCACTCGGGTCCGGGACTAGCGGGAGTAATGAGCAGTTCTTC; CDR3 protein: CASSPLGSGTSGSNEQFF
clone size: -; V gene: TRBV29-1; J gene: TRBJ2-3; D gene: -; CDR3 DNA: TGCAGCGCCGTAGGGACTGCCGCGTGGGATACGCAGTATTTT; CDR3 protein: CSAVGTAAWDTQYF
clone size: -; V gene: TRBV10-3; J gene: TRBJ2-7; D gene: TRBD1; CDR3 DNA: TGTGCCACCGCCGGGACAGGAGTTTACGAGCAGTACTTC; CDR3 protein: CATAGTGVYEQYF
clone size: -; V gene: TRBV4-3; J gene: TRBJ1-1; D gene: -; CDR3 DNA: TGCGCCAGCAGCCAAGGGCCGTGGACTGAAGCTTTCTTT; CDR3 protein: CASSQGPWTEAFF
clone size: -; V gene: TRBV19; J gene: TRBJ2-1; D gene: -; CDR3 DNA: TGTGCCAGTAGTATAATGGGATACAACAATGAGCAGTTCTTC; CDR3 protein: CASSIMGYNNEQFF
clone size: -; V gene: TRBV28; J gene: TRBJ1-3; D gene: -; CDR3 DNA: TGTGCCAGCAGTTTATCGGGGGGGACAGGAAACACCATATATTTT; CDR3 protein: CASSLSGGTGNTIYF
clone size: -; V gene: TRBV5-1; J gene: TRBJ2-3; D gene: TRBD1; CDR3 DNA: TGCGCCAGTACGACAGGGACGAAGGGGGATACGCAGTATTTT; CDR3 protein: CASTTGTKGDTQYF
clone size: -; V gene: TRBV2; J gene: TRBJ2-1; D gene: TRBD2; CDR3 DNA: TGTGCCAGCAGGACTAGCGGCCCAAACAATGAGCAGTTCTTC; CDR3 protein: CASRTSGPNNEQFF
clone size: -; V gene: TRBV4-3; J gene: TRBJ2-4; D gene: -; CDR3 DNA: TGCGCCAGCAGCCAAGATGGACACATTCAGTACTTC; CDR3 protein: CASSQDGHIQYF
clone size: -; V gene: TRBV4-1; J gene: TRBJ1-1; D gene: -; CDR3 DNA: TGCGCCAGCAGCCAAGGCCCCGGGGGGGACACTGAAGCTTTCTTT; CDR3 protein: CASSQGPGGDTEAFF
clone size: few; V gene: TRBV18; J gene: TRBJ1-2; D gene: -; CDR3 DNA: TGTGCCAGCTCACCCTCACGGGATAATGGCTACACCTTC; CDR3 protein: CASSPSRDNGYTF
clone size: -; V gene: TRBV18; J gene: TRBJ2-1; D gene: TRBD1; CDR3 DNA: TGTGCCAGCTCCGCCGGGACAGGGTCCTACAATGAGCAGTTCTTC; CDR3 protein: CASSAGTGSYNEQFF
clone size: -; V gene: TRBV7-8; J gene: TRBJ2-3; D gene: TRBD1; CDR3 DNA: TGTGCCAGCAGCACCGACAGGGGAGATACGCAGTATTTT; CDR3 protein: CASSTDRGDTQYF
clone size: medium-sized; V gene: TRBV28; J gene: TRBJ1-2; D gene: -; CDR3 DNA: TGTGCCAGCATGGGGGGAGACCTCTATGGCTACACCTTC; CDR3 protein: CASMGGDLYGYTF
clone size: -; V gene: TRBV18; J gene: TRBJ2-7; D gene: -; CDR3 DNA: TGTGCCAGCTCACCTAAAGGGTTATCCCTCGAGCAGTACTTC; CDR3 protein: CASSPKGLSLEQYF
clone size: -; V gene: TRBV20-1; J gene: TRBJ1-2; D gene: TRBD1; CDR3 DNA: TGCAGTGCTAACAGGGGGGAGGGCTACACCTTC; CDR3 protein: CSANRGEGYTF
clone size: -; V gene: TRBV2; J gene: TRBJ1-4; D gene: -; CDR3 DNA: TGTGCCAGCAGTCGAAACCGAGGGGGTAATGAAAAACTGTTTTTT; CDR3 protein: CASSRNRGGNEKLFF
clone size: few; V gene: TRBV27; J gene: TRBJ2-7; D gene: TRBD1; CDR3 DNA: TGTGCCAGCAGTTTAATTGGGACAGGGATCTACGAGCAGTACTTC; CDR3 protein: CASSLIGTGIYEQYF
clone size: once; V gene: TRBV10-3; J gene: TRBJ2-7; D gene: -; CDR3 DNA: TGTGCCTCAGAGGGGTTGAACTACGAGCAGTACTTC; CDR3 protein: CASEGLNYEQYF
clone size: -; V gene: TRBV11-2; J gene: TRBJ1-2; D gene: -; CDR3 DNA: TGTGCCAGCAGCTTAGATCGACTTGGCTATGGCTACACCTTC; CDR3 protein: CASSLDRLGYGYTF
clone size: -; V gene: TRBV19; J gene: TRBJ2-2; D gene: -; CDR3 DNA: TGTGCTGCGGCCGCTGCGAACACCGGGGAGCTGTTTTTT; CDR3 protein: CAAAAANTGELFF
clone size: few; V gene: TRBV12-1; J gene: TRBJ2-5; D gene: -; CDR3 DNA: TGTGCCAGCCCTGCAGGTGCCGAGACCCAGTACTTC; CDR3 protein: CASPAGAETQYF
clone size: -; V gene: TRBV5-1; J gene: TRBJ1-2; D gene: -; CDR3 DNA: TGCGCCAGCAGCTTGGGGTTTAACTATGGCTACACCTTC; CDR3 protein: CASSLGFNYGYTF
clone size: -; V gene: TRBV7-8; J gene: TRBJ1-1; D gene: -; CDR3 DNA: TGTGCCGCGGTTGGAGACACTGAAGCTTTCTTT; CDR3 protein: CAAVGDTEAFF
clone size: -; V gene: TRBV9; J gene: TRBJ2-5; D gene: TRBD2; CDR3 DNA: TGTGCCAGCAGCCGACTAGCGGGGTGGGAGACCCAGTACTTC; CDR3 protein: CASSRLAGWETQYF